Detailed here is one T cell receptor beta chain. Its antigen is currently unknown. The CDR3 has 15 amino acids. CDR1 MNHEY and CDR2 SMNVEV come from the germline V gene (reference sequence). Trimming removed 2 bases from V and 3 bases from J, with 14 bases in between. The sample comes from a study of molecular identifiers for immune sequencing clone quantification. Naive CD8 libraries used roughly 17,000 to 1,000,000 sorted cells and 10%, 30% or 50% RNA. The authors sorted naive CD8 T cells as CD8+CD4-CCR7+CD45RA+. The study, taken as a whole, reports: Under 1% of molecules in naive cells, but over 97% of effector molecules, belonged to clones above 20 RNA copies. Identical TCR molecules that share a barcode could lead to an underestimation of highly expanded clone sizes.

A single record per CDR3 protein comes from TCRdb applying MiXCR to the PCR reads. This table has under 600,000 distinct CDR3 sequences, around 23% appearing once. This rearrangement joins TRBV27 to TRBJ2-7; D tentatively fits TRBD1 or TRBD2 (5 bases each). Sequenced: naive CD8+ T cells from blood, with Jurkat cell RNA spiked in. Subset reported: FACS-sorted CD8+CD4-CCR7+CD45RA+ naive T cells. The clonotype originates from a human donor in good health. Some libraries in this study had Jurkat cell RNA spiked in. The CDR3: CASSLRGDHFYEQYF. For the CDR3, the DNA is TGTGCCAGCAGTTTACGGGGCGATCATTTCTACGAGCAGTACTTC.